The present T cell receptor beta chain was sequenced within a study of T cells in Graves' hyperthyroidism and ophthalmopathy (dated by TCRdb to the late 2010s). Regarding the complete study: Peripheral blood samples were taken at the time of initial diagnosis, prior to any treatment. TCR Vbeta CDR3 sequencing of 140 or so peripheral blood samples (roughly 43 ophthalmopathy, 75 to 85 hyperthyroidism and approximately 17 progressor patients) is reported in the paper. In six Graves' hyperthyroidism patients, the study also compared T-cell repertoires from thyroid tissue with T-cell repertoires from blood. A discovery cohort of about a hundred patients, about 44 with Graves' ophthalmopathy and more than 55 with stable Graves' hyperthyroidism, was used to find distinguishing TCR V-J signatures. An independent validation cohort of about 19 hyperthyroidism patients and 17 patients who later progressed to ophthalmopathy tested prospective prediction of ophthalmopathy. After blood sampling, hyperthyroidism patients were treated with methimazole at a starting dose of 30 mg daily, and ophthalmopathy patients were treated with high-dose intravenous methylprednisolone. The roughly 91 discovery patients were randomly split 7:3 into training and test sets. Broad study findings and their caveats: No statistical method was used to set the sample size in advance, and investigators knew the group allocation. Most expanded thyroid clonotypes (frequency above 0.001) were also detected in blood, suggesting blood repertoires may reflect thyroid immune responses. In validation, the model predicted progression to ophthalmopathy a median of around six months before onset, with approximately 70% sensitivity and more than 72% specificity. A model built on a 13 V-J signature distinguished ophthalmopathy from stable hyperthyroidism, reaching 85% to 90% sensitivity and about 81% specificity in cross-validation and 80%/75% in testing.

The TCR beta CDR3 regions were amplified from the RNA transcripts. The TCR CDR3 was subjected to a first round of RT-PCR using the HTBI primer set and the Qiagen OneStep RT-PCR kit. Libraries were constructed in a second round of multiplex PCR, after which size selection and purification were performed. The libraries were sequenced on an Illumina HiSeq2000 using paired-end 100 bp reads. On the study's bioinformatics: SOAPnuke was used to process the raw data, removing reads that contained adapters or uncalled bases, had a mean Phred below 15, or lacked an exact match to the constant primer or identifier. COPE v1.2.5 was used to merge high-quality paired reads, and clonotypes were defined as unique nucleotide sequences. MiTCR v1.1 was used to align the clonotypes against IMGT TRBV, TRBD and TRBJ reference segments. Only V-J combinations with frequency above 0.0001, covering about 99% of repertoires, were analysed. A TCS score was defined as the ratio of F50 (clonal expansion) to E x V (chaos), with BLOSUM62-based TCRdist applied between CDR3 peptides within each V-J. Welch's t-statistics and random forest reduced 500 to 650 V-J features to fewer than 15, which were used in a naive Bayes classifier (R e1071). The similarity between thyroid and blood repertoires was quantified using the Morisita-Horn index. TCRdb took the public reads, trimmed them with fastp at Q25, ran MiXCR for clone calling and kept in-frame beta chains. Identical CDR3 proteins give one entry, which carries the most common genes and DNA. TCRdb, not the authors, supplied the V and J calls. The sample includes 700,000 to 850,000 distinct CDR3 sequences, with around 40% observed a single time. Around 32% of the sample goes to the ten largest clones.

Graves' hyperthyroidism was defined as stable when no progression to ophthalmopathy occurred over 18 months of follow-up. Hyperthyroidism patients were aged 18 to 65 years and newly diagnosed, with disease duration of less than 2 months. Any patient with an uncontrolled infection, another autoimmune disease, pregnancy or lactation was excluded. Diagnoses were based on clinical symptoms, serum thyroxine and TRAb, thyroid ultrasound and orbital computed tomography. PBMCs were isolated from approximately 10 ml of fresh peripheral blood by Ficoll-Paque density gradient centrifugation. Trizol reagent was used to extract total RNA, and RNA quality was then checked on an Agilent 2100 Bioanalyzer. Trimming removed 0 bases from V and 4 bases from J; the gene matches leave 12 bases unexplained. Sequences MGHRA (CDR1) and YSYEKL (CDR2) are obtained from the germline V gene. The CDR3 sequence holds 18 residues, the cysteine and phenylalanine included. Only CDR3 DNA remains: 54 bases, in frame from the first base.

A few counts support this clonotype. Its recognized antigen is unknown. No base-level quality is on record; no much larger clone is a single base apart. Recombination linked TRBV4-1 to TRBJ2-5; TRBD1 fits 9 bases in the junction. The sequence was obtained from a woman aged 40 to 50 with Graves' hyperthyroidism. Material for sequencing was blood. The CDR3 protein sequence reads: CASSQDRARQGESETQYF. In nucleotides, the sequence is TGCGCCAGCAGCCAAGATCGGGCAAGACAGGGGGAATCAGAGACCCAGTACTTC.